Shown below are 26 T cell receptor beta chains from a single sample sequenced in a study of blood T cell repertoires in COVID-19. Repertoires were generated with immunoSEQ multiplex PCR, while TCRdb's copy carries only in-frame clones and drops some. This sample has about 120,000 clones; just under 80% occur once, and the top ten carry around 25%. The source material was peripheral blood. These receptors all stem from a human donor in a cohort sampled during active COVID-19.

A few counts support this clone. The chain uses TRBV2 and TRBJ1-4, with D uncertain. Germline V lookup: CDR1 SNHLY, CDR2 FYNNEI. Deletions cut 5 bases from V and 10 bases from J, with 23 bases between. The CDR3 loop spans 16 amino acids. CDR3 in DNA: TGTGCCAGCAGTCCAACTGTGCTTCCCGGTTTTGTAAAACTGTTTTTT. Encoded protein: CASSPTVLPGFVKLFF.

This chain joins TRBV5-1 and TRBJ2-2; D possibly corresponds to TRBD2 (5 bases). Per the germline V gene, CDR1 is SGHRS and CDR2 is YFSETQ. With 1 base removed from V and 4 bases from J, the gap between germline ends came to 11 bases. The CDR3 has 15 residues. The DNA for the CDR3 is TGCGCCAGCAGCTTGTCTGAGGGTAGCACCGGGGAGCTGTTTTTT. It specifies CASSLSEGSTGELFF.

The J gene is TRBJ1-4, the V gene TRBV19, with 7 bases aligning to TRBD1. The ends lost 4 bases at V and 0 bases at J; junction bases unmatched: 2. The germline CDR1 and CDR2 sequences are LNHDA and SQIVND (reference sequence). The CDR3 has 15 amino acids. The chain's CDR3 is CASSTGQATNEKLFF. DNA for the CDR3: TGTGCCAGTAGTACAGGACAGGCAACTAATGAAAAACTGTTTTTT.

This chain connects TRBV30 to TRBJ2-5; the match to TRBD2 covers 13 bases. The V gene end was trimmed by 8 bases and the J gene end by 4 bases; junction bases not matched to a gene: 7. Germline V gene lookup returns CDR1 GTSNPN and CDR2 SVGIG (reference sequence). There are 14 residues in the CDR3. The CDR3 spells CAGMGLAGLETQYF. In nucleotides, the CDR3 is TGTGCCGGAATGGGACTAGCGGGATTAGAGACCCAGTACTTC.

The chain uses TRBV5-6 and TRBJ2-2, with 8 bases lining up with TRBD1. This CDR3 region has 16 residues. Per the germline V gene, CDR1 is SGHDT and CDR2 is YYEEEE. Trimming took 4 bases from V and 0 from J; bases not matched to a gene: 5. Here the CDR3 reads CASSQPQGANTGELFF. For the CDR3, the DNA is TGTGCCAGCAGCCAGCCACAGGGGGCGAACACCGGGGAGCTGTTTTTT.

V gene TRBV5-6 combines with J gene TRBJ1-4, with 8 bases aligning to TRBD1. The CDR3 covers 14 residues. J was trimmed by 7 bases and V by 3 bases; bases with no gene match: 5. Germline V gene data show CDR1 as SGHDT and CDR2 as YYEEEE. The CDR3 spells CASSSGQGSEKLFF. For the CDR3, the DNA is TGTGCCAGCAGCTCTGGACAGGGCAGTGAAAAACTGTTTTTT.

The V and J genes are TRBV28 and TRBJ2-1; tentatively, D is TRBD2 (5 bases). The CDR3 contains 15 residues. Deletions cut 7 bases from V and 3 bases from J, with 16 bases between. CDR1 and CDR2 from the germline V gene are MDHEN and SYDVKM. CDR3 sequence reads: CASIASGSIYNEQFF. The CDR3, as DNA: TGTGCCAGCATCGCTTCTGGGAGTATCTACAATGAGCAGTTCTTC.

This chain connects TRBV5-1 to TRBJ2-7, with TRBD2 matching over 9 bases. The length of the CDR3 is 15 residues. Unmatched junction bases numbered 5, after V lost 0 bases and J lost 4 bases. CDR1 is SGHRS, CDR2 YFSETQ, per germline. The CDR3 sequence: CASSLAGGLAYEQYF. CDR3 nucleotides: TGCGCCAGCAGCTTGGCCGGGGGACTAGCTTACGAGCAGTACTTC.

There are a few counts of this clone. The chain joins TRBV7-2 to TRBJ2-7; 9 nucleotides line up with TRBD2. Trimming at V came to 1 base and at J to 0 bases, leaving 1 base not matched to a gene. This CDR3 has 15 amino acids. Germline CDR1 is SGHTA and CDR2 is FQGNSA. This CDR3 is CASSLGSGGSYEQYF. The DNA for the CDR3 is TGTGCCAGCAGCTTAGGTAGCGGGGGCTCCTACGAGCAGTACTTC.

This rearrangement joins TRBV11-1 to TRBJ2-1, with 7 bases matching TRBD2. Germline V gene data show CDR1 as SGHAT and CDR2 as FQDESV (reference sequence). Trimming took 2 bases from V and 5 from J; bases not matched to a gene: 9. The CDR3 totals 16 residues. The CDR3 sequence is CASSLYPGAGNNEQFF. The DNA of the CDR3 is TGTGCCAGCAGCTTATATCCGGGAGCGGGAAACAATGAGCAGTTCTTC.

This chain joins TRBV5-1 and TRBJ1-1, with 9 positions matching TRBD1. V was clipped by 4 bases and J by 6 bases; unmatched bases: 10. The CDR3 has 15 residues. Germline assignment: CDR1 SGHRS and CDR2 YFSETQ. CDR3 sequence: CASSPRQGGEAEAFF. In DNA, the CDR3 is TGCGCCAGCAGCCCTAGACAGGGGGGAGAGGCTGAAGCTTTCTTT.

The CDR3 protein is CASSFWAATNEKLFF. Here the CDR3 DNA reads TGTGCCAGCAGTTTCTGGGCAGCAACTAATGAAAAACTGTTTTTT. The rearrangement joins TRBV28 to TRBJ1-4; D call uncertain. Germline V gene data show CDR1 as MDHEN and CDR2 as SYDVKM. The CDR3 contains 15 residues. Trimming took 3 bases from V and 0 from J, leaving 8 bases between them.

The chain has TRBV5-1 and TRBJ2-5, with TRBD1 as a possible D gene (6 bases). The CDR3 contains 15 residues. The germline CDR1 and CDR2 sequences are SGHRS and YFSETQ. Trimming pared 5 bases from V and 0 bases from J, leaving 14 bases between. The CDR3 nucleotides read TGCGCCAGCAGTCCTGGACAGAGGTACCAAGAGACCCAGTACTTC. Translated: CASSPGQRYQETQYF.

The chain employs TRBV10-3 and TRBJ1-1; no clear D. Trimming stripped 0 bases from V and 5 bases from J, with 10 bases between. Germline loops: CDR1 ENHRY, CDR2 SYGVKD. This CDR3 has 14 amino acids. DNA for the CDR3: TGTGCCATCAGTGAGTCGCCGGGGTCGACTGAAGCTTTCTTT. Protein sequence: CAISESPGSTEAFF.

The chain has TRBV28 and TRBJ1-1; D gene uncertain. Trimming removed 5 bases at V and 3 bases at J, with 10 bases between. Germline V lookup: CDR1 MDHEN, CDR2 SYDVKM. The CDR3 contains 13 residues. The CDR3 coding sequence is TGTGCCAGCAGTCCGATTAGCTACACTGAAGCTTTCTTT. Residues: CASSPISYTEAFF.

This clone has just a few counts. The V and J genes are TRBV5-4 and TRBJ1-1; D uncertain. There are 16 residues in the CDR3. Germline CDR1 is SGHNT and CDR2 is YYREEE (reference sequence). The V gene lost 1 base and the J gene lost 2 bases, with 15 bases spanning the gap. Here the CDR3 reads CASSLRLTQINTEAFF. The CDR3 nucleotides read TGTGCCAGCAGCTTGCGGCTCACACAGATAAACACTGAAGCTTTCTTT. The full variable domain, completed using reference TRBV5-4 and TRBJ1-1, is ETGVTQSPTHLIKTRGQQVTLRCSSQSGHNTVSWYQQALGQGPQFIFQYYREEENGRGNFPPRFSGLQFPNYSSELNVNALELDDSALYLCASSLRLTQINTEAFFGQGTRLTVV.

CDR3: CASSLQAQAPLHF. Written as DNA, the CDR3 is TGTGCCAGCAGTCTACAGGCGCAGGCACCCCTCCACTTT. The chain is built from TRBV12-3 or TRBV12-4 and TRBJ1-6; D may be TRBD1 (5 bases). This CDR3 spans 13 amino acids. V gave up 5 bases and J gave up 11 bases, with 13 bases separating them.

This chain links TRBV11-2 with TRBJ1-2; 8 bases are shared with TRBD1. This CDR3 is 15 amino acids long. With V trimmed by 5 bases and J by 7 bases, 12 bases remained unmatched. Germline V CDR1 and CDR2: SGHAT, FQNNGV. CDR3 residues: CASSTFRDRTFGYTF. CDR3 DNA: TGTGCCAGCAGCACTTTCCGGGACAGGACTTTTGGCTACACCTTC.

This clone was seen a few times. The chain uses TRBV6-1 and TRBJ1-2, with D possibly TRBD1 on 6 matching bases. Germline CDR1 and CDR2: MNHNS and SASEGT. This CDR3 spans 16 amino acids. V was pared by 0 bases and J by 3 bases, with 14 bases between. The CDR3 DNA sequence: TGTGCCAGCAGTGAAGCCTCTGCCAACAGGGACTATGGCTACACCTTC. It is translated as CASSEASANRDYGYTF.

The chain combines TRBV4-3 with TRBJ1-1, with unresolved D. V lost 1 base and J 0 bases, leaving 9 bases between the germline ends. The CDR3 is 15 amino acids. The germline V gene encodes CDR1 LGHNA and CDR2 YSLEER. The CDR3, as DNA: TGCGCCAGCAGCCAAGCAGACATCCTGAACACTGAAGCTTTCTTT. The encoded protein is CASSQADILNTEAFF.

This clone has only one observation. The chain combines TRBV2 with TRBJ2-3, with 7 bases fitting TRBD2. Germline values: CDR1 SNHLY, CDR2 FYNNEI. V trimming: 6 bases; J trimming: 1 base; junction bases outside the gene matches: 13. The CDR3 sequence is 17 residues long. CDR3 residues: CASSAATGGRGTDTQYF. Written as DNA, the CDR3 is TGTGCCAGCAGCGCAGCTACGGGGGGACGGGGCACAGATACGCAGTATTTT.

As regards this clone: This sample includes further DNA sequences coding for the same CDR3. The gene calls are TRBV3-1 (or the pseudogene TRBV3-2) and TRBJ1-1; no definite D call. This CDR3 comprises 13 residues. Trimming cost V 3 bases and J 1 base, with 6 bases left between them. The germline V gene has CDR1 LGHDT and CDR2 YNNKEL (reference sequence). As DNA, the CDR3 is TGTGCCAGCAGCCAGGCAGGGAACACTGAAGCTTTCTTT. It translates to CASSQAGNTEAFF.

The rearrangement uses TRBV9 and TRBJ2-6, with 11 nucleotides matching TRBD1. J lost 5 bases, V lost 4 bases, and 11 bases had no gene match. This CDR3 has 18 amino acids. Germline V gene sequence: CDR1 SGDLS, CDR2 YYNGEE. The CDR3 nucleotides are TGTGCCAGCAGCCCGCGTGGGACAGGGGGGACCTGGGCCAACGTCCTGACTTTC. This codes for CASSPRGTGGTWANVLTF.

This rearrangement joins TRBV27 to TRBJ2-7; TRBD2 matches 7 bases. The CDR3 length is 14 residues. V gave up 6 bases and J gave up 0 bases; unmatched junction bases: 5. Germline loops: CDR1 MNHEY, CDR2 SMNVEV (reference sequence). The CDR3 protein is CASRTERGSYEQYF. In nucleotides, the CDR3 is TGTGCCAGCAGAACCGAGCGGGGCTCCTACGAGCAGTACTTC.

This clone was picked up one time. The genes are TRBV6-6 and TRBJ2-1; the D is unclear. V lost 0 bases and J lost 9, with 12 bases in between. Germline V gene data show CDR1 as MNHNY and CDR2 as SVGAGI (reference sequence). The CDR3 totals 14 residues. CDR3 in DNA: TGTGCCAGCAGTTACTCTCGAACAGAAGGTGAGCAGTTCTTC. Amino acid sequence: CASSYSRTEGEQFF.

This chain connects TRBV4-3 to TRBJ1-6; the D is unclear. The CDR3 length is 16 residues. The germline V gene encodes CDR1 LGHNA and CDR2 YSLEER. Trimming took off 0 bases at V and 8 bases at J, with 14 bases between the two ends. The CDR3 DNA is TGCGCCAGCAGCCAAGATCCCCCCGGGGAGGATTCACCCCTCCACTTT. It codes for CASSQDPPGEDSPLHF.